This passage covers 2 T cell receptor beta chains from one sample sequenced in a study of CDR3 diversity in severe acne. In TCRdb, the PCR reads were re-called with MiXCR into one record per CDR3 protein. The sample shows around 94,000 distinct CDR3 sequences, roughly half of them seen only once. The specimen was blood. These receptors were taken from a male donor with acne.

The chain carries TRBV10-3 and TRBJ2-7, with TRBD2 matching 10 bases. CDR1 and CDR2 (germline): ENHRY, SYGVKD. This CDR3 contains 16 residues. The V gene end was trimmed by 6 bases and the J gene end by 3 bases; junction bases not matched to a gene: 11. This chain's CDR3 is CAISGGLAGDGYEQYF. For the CDR3, the DNA is TGTGCCATCAGCGGCGGCCTAGCGGGAGACGGCTACGAGCAGTACTTC.

V and J are TRBV2 and TRBJ2-7, with D maybe TRBD2 (6 bases). The germline V gene encodes CDR1 SNHLY and CDR2 FYNNEI. The germline V and J ends were trimmed by 8 bases and 2 bases, with 7 bases remaining between them. This CDR3 region has 11 residues. CDR3 protein: CASGEAYEQYF. CDR3 coding DNA: TGTGCCAGCGGGGAGGCCTACGAGCAGTACTTC.